Ten or more counts support the clone carrying this TCR beta chain. The time point here: after trial treatment. Treatment denoted: LDRT plus nivolumab, ipilimumab, low-dose cyclophosphamide and aspirin (RACIN trial). This sample stems from a study of low-dose radiotherapy and immunotherapy resistance in tumors. Covering alpha and beta chains, TRAV- and TRBV-specific primers were used for the first-strand cDNA. TCRs were put through approximately 20 PCR cycles of amplification with Phusion. A constant-region primer and the V-primer adapter served as the primer pair. TCRdb itself ran the reads through MiXCR, one entry per CDR3 protein. This repertoire shows more than 70,000 distinct CDR3 sequences, roughly 19% found once; its top ten account for roughly 12%. The CDR3 is 16 amino acids. With 5 bases removed from V and 5 bases from J, the gap between germline ends came to 19 bases.

The material sequenced was PBMCs, taken after low-dose radiotherapy plus immunotherapy. The chain couples TRBV12-3 or TRBV12-4 to TRBJ1-5; no clear D gene. The TCR was taken from a female donor with ovarian cancer. The CDR3 DNA follows: TGTGCCAGCAGTCCCCCGACGGTAAGGGCTTATCAGCCCCAGCATTTT. Residues: CASSPPTVRAYQPQHF.